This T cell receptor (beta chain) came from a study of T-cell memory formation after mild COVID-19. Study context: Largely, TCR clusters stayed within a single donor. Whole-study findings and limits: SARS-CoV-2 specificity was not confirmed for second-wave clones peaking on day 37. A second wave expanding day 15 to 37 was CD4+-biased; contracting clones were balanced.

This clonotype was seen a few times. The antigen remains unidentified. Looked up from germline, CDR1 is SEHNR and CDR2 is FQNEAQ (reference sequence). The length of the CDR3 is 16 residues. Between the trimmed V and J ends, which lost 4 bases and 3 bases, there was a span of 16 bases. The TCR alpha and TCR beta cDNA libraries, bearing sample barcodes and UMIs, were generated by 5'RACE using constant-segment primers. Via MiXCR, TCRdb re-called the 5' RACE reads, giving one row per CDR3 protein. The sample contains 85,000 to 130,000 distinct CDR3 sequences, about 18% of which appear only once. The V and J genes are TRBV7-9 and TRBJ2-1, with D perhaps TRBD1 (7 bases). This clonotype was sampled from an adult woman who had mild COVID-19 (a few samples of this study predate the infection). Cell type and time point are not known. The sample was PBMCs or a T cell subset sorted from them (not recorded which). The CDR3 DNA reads TGTGCCAGCAGCTCCTCTTACCAGGGGGGCTACAATGAGCAGTTCTTC. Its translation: CASSSSYQGGYNEQFF.